These 15 T cell receptor beta chains share one sample of origin, sequenced in a study of shared T cell receptors in the human thymus. The method was immunoSEQ multiplex PCR; TCRdb's version includes in-frame clones alone and lacks a portion of them. The sample lists roughly 560,000 clones; about four fifths were seen once. This sample was shared with a second study, whose subject was human thymus T cells.

The sample consisted of thymocytes. Receptors were obtained from a boy under two years old with a congenital heart defect.

This clone was detected only a few times. The CDR3 sequence: CASSPGYHYEQYF. The DNA of the CDR3 is TGTGCCAGCAGCCCGGGGTACCACTACGAGCAGTACTTC. The gene calls are TRBV27 and TRBJ2-7, with a possible D match to TRBD2 (5 bases). V lost 6 bases, J lost 3 bases, and 12 bases lay in between. The length of the CDR3 is 13 residues. The germline V gene has CDR1 MNHEY and CDR2 SMNVEV (reference sequence).

The chain is built from TRBV19 and TRBJ1-1, with 10 bases matching TRBD1. CDR1 and CDR2 from the germline V gene are LNHDA and SQIVND (reference sequence). V lost 3 bases and J lost 5; bases outside the gene matches: 6. This CDR3 spans 15 amino acids. The CDR3 loop is CASSIADRGGTEAFF. CDR3 sequence (DNA): TGTGCCAGTAGTATTGCGGACAGGGGGGGGACTGAAGCTTTCTTT.

This chain uses TRBV28 with TRBJ1-6; 8 positions match TRBD1. Germline assignment: CDR1 MDHEN and CDR2 SYDVKM. The CDR3 is 14 residues long. V lost 4 bases to trimming and J lost 14 bases; unmatched junction nucleotides: 10. The CDR3 sequence is CASSSGRQGQSLHF. The DNA of the CDR3 is TGTGCCAGCAGTTCGGGGAGACAGGGGCAATCCCTCCACTTT.

The chain uses TRBV4-1 and TRBJ2-7, with 8 bases fitting TRBD1. Germline V gives CDR1 MGHRA, CDR2 YSYEKL. V shed 4 bases and J 6 bases; nucleotides not matched to a gene: 14. The CDR3 contains 16 residues. Here the CDR3 reads CASSLRQGSQRSEQYF. The CDR3 bases are TGCGCCAGCAGCCTCAGACAGGGGTCCCAGAGGAGCGAGCAGTACTTC.

V and J are TRBV28 and TRBJ2-2; 12 bases line up with TRBD2. V lost 4 bases and J lost 1; bases outside the gene matches: 13. The CDR3 contains 20 residues. Germline values: CDR1 MDHEN, CDR2 SYDVKM. In DNA form, the CDR3 reads TGTGCCAGCAGTTGGGATAGCCTAGCGGGAGGGCCGGGGAACACCGGGGAGCTGTTTTTT. This translates into CASSWDSLAGGPGNTGELFF. Filled out from reference TRBV28 and TRBJ2-2, the complete variable domain reads DVKVTQSSRYLVKRTGEKVFLECVQDMDHENMFWYRQDPGLGLRLIYFSYDVKMKEKGDIPEGYSVSREKKERFSLILESASTNQTSMYLCASSWDSLAGGPGNTGELFFGEGSRLTVL.

For the CDR3, the DNA is TGTGCCTGGAGGAGACTAGCGGGAGACGAGCAGTACTTC. It encodes CAWRRLAGDEQYF. This chain links TRBV30 with TRBJ2-5, with 12 bases lining up with TRBD2. The J call may be faulty, since TRBJ2-7 better matches the DNA end. CDR3 size: 13 residues. Germline V gives CDR1 GTSNPN, CDR2 SVGIG (reference sequence).

The gene calls are TRBV30 and TRBJ2-1; D ambiguous. Germline CDR1 GTSNPN, CDR2 SVGIG (reference sequence). This CDR3 is built from 15 residues. V lost 4 bases and J lost 2, with 15 bases in between. The DNA of the CDR3 is TGTGCCTGGATAATTGCGGAGCCACCCTACAATGAGCAGTTCTTC. Translation: CAWIIAEPPYNEQFF.

The table lists this clone with a few counts. This chain connects TRBV2 to TRBJ2-3, with TRBD2 matching over 16 bases. CDR1 and CDR2 (germline): SNHLY, FYNNEI. The CDR3 has 18 amino acids. The V gene end was trimmed by 6 bases and the J gene end by 0 bases; junction bases not matched to a gene: 6. CDR3 sequence (DNA): TGTGCCAGCAGAGGTCCGGGACTAGCGGGAGGGAGCACAGATACGCAGTATTTT. Its translation is CASRGPGLAGGSTDTQYF.

The rearrangement links TRBV7-9 to TRBJ2-7, with 10 bases identical to TRBD1. Germline loops: CDR1 SEHNR, CDR2 FQNEAQ (reference sequence). The CDR3 is 15 amino acids. Trimming removed 5 bases from V and 2 bases from J; junction bases left unmatched: 6. CDR3 amino acids: CASSTPGTGAYEQYF. In DNA form, the CDR3 reads TGTGCCAGCAGCACACCCGGGACAGGGGCCTACGAGCAGTACTTC. The variable domain in full, completed from reference TRBV7-9 and TRBJ2-7, reads DTGVSQNPRHKITKRGQNVTFRCDPISEHNRLYWYRQTLGQGPEFLTYFQNEAQLEKSRLLSDRFSAERPKGSFSTLEIQRTEQGDSAMYLCASSTPGTGAYEQYFGPGTRLTVT.

This clone turned up a few times. The V and J genes are TRBV9 and TRBJ2-1, with 7 bases fitting TRBD2. The J segment lost 0 bases and the V segment lost 4 bases, leaving 16 bases of the junction unmatched. The CDR3 runs 19 residues. Germline CDR1 SGDLS, CDR2 YYNGEE. This CDR3 is CASSPVSIAGPYSYNEQFF. CDR3 coding DNA: TGTGCCAGCAGCCCCGTTTCGATAGCGGGTCCTTACTCCTACAATGAGCAGTTCTTC.

This clone has only a few counts. The V and J genes are TRBV6-5 and TRBJ2-7; 7 bases map to TRBD2. The CDR3 runs 14 residues. Looked up from germline, CDR1 is MNHEY and CDR2 is SVGAGI. V lost 6 bases and J lost 5; bases outside the gene matches: 10. In DNA form, the CDR3 reads TGTGCCAGCAGAGGACTAGATAACGTCGACGAGCAGTACTTC. It specifies CASRGLDNVDEQYF.

This chain links TRBV4-3 with TRBJ2-3; TRBD2 is a possible D gene (6 bases). Germline CDR1 is LGHNA and CDR2 is YSLEER. Trimming stripped 4 bases from V and 2 bases from J, with 16 bases between. This CDR3 is built from 16 residues. This CDR3 reads CASSPEEGFSTDTQYF. CDR3 bases: TGCGCCAGCAGCCCGGAGGAGGGATTTTCCACAGATACGCAGTATTTT.

The V call is TRBV5-8, the J call TRBJ2-5; the D gene is possibly TRBD1 (5 bases). The V gene lost 9 bases and the J gene lost 5 bases, with 8 bases spanning the gap. This CDR3 region has 10 residues. The germline V gene has CDR1 SGHTS and CDR2 YDEGEE. The CDR3 loop is CANHRETQYF. The CDR3 DNA reads TGTGCCAACCACAGGGAGACCCAGTACTTC. The complete variable domain, with remaining parts taken from reference TRBV5-8 and TRBJ2-5, reads EAGVTQSPTHLIKTRGQQATLRCSPISGHTSVYWYQQALGLGLQFLLWYDEGEERNRGNFPPRFSGRQFPNYSSELNVNALELEDSALYLCANHRETQYFGPGTRLLVL.

J is TRBJ1-2 and V is TRBV14; 12 bases are a match to TRBD1. Per the germline V gene, CDR1 is SGHDN and CDR2 is FVKESK. J lost 4 bases, V lost 4 bases, and 13 bases had no gene match. The CDR3 extends over 18 amino acids. The CDR3 is CASSLRDRGLRRAYGYTF. Here the CDR3 DNA reads TGTGCCAGCAGCCTTCGGGACAGGGGGCTGAGGAGGGCCTATGGCTACACCTTC.

The J gene is TRBJ2-7, the V gene TRBV19; possibly TRBD2 for D (6 bases). The V end lost 5 bases, the J end lost 5 bases, and 19 bases lay between the germline ends. This CDR3 comprises 15 residues. CDR1 and CDR2 from the germline V gene are LNHDA and SQIVND (reference sequence). The CDR3 DNA sequence: TGTGCCAGTAGTCCGCCCCGGAGGGGCCTGGACGAGCAGTACTTC. It encodes CASSPPRRGLDEQYF.